This T cell receptor (beta chain) is from a study of CD8 T cells in Susac syndrome. At the level of the study: Patients with Susac syndrome had blood drawn and were at that point therapy-naive, on corticosteroids, or on intravenous immunoglobulin alone.

Germline V CDR1 and CDR2: SGHRS, YFSETQ. There are 15 residues in the CDR3. J lost 5 bases, V lost 0 bases, and 4 bases had no gene match. CD8+ and CD4+ blood T cells underwent TCR beta sequencing. Negative isolation was used for CD8+ and CD4+ T cells, and FACS enrichment was applied to TEMRA cells. General study results and limits: No clonal expansion appeared among CD4+ T cells in Susac patients.

As for this clonotype: The target antigen is unknown.

Reverse transcription of about 0.45 to 1 ug RNA was carried out with random hexamers. One entry per CDR3 protein results from TCRdb running MiXCR on the immunoSEQ multiplex PCR reads. The sample records some 190,000 distinct CDR3 sequences, 94% being singletons. Sequencing was carried out using CD4+ T cells from PBMCs. The chain joins TRBV5-1 to TRBJ2-5; 10 positions match TRBD1. The source is a human donor with Susac syndrome. The CDR3: CASSLAGTGVETQYF. The CDR3 nucleotides are TGCGCCAGCAGCTTGGCTGGGACAGGGGTGGAGACCCAGTACTTC.